This entry is about one T cell receptor beta chain. Its antigen is not identified. The data were obtained in a study of OX40 agonist ivuxolimab in advanced cancers. Looking at the study overall: One patient with hepatocellular carcinoma and two with cutaneous melanoma, three in all, had partial responses. Study-level results: On average, CD8+ T cells had more expanded clones than CD4+.

V lost 1 base and J 2 bases, leaving 11 bases between the germline ends. The CDR3 contains 14 residues. The germline gives CDR1 SQVTM, CDR2 ANQGSEA. The timepoints at which blood was sampled were baseline, cycle 4 day 1, and cycle 7 day 1. The repertoire was sequenced with immunoSEQ multiplex PCR; TCRdb's copy has only in-frame clones and lacks some. The data hold over 70,000 clones, with approximately 94% observed a single time. Source: CD4+ or CD8+ T cells sorted from blood, taken in a trial of the OX40 agonist ivuxolimab. The receptor was derived from an adult with an advanced solid tumor such as melanoma, head and neck, liver or kidney cancer. The chain links TRBV29-1 to TRBJ1-2; the D is unclear. The CDR3 region is CSVEVGVGNYGYTF. In nucleotides, the CDR3 is TGCAGCGTTGAAGTGGGCGTTGGGAACTATGGCTACACCTTC.